These T cell receptor beta chains were read from a single sample in a study of identifying expanded T cells in peripheral blood. Profiled with immunoSEQ multiplex PCR; TCRdb holds only in-frame clones, not every one. The sample yields about 130,000 clones, 75% to 90% seen once. Material: blood. These receptors were obtained from a person aged 18 to 75 in good health. CDR3s include the opening cysteine and the closing phenylalanine or tryptophan. A D gene is named only where the DNA matches it firmly. Clone size is stated in some rows and not others, as once, few, many or a class when expanded.

abundance	v_gene	j_gene	d_gene	CDR3aa	CDR3nt
NA	TRBV30	TRBJ1-4	NA	CAWTPGITNEKLFF	TGTGCCTGGACCCCGGGGATAACTAATGAAAAACTGTTTTTT
NA	TRBV6-6	TRBJ2-5	TRBD2	CASSSQGREGTQYF	TGTGCCAGCAGTTCTCAGGGGCGGGAGGGGACCCAGTACTTC
NA	TRBV5-1	TRBJ1-1	NA	CASSGAERNTEAFF	TGCGCCAGCAGCGGAGCAGAGAGGAACACTGAAGCTTTCTTT
NA	TRBV9	TRBJ2-1	NA	CASSVDASSYNEQFF	TGTGCCAGCAGCGTCGATGCGAGCTCCTACAATGAGCAGTTCTTC
NA	TRBV29-1	TRBJ2-2	NA	CSVGQLSGELFF	TGCAGCGTTGGACAGCTCTCCGGGGAGCTGTTTTTT
once	TRBV21-1	TRBJ2-7	NA	CASSPRGYEQYF	TGTGCCAGCAGCCCCAGGGGCTACGAGCAGTACTTC
NA	TRBV5-1	TRBJ2-1	NA	CASCRGESSYNEQFF	TGCGCCAGCTGCCGGGGTGAGAGCTCCTACAATGAGCAGTTCTTC
once	TRBV9	TRBJ1-2	NA	CASSVGGGPYGYTF	TGTGCCAGCAGCGTAGGTGGAGGCCCCTATGGCTACACCTTC
NA	TRBV7-2	TRBJ1-2	NA	CASSLAWRLRQNYGYTF	TGTGCCAGCAGCTTAGCCTGGCGCCTTCGACAGAACTATGGCTACACCTTC
NA	TRBV2	TRBJ1-1	NA	CASSESPTNTEAFF	TGTGCCAGCAGTGAATCCCCGACAAACACTGAAGCTTTCTTT
NA	TRBV29-1	TRBJ1-1	NA	CSVGPQNTEAFF	TGCAGCGTGGGACCCCAGAACACTGAAGCTTTCTTT
NA	TRBV9	TRBJ2-3	NA	CASSYRGDTQYF	TGTGCCAGCAGCTATAGAGGAGATACGCAGTATTTT
NA	TRBV5-1	TRBJ1-6	TRBD1	CASSPGQNNSPLHF	TGCGCCAGCAGCCCGGGACAGAACAATTCACCCCTCCACTTT
few	TRBV2	TRBJ1-1	NA	CASSERTVRATEAFF	TGTGCCAGCAGTGAACGGACAGTCCGAGCCACTGAAGCTTTCTTT
NA	TRBV6-1	TRBJ1-1	NA	CASSVGDSTTPFTEAFF	TGTGCCAGCAGTGTGGGGGACTCAACTACCCCCTTCACTGAAGCTTTCTTT
NA	TRBV28	TRBJ2-1	TRBD1	CASSSRTGAGNEQFF	TGTGCCAGCAGTTCACGGACAGGGGCGGGCAATGAGCAGTTCTTC
NA	TRBV4-3	TRBJ2-7	TRBD2	CASSQGTSVYYEQYF	TGCGCCAGCAGCCAAGGGACTAGCGTTTACTACGAGCAGTACTTC
NA	TRBV18	TRBJ2-2	NA	CASSVALGPWTGELFF	TGTGCCAGCTCCGTTGCTCTAGGGCCGTGGACCGGGGAGCTGTTTTTT
NA	TRBV5-1	TRBJ2-1	NA	CASSLMARAGNNEQFF	TGCGCCAGCAGCTTGATGGCGAGGGCAGGGAACAATGAGCAGTTCTTC
NA	TRBV28	TRBJ2-7	NA	CASSPQGTDARYEQYF	TGTGCCAGCAGTCCCCAGGGGACGGATGCCCGTTACGAGCAGTACTTC
NA	TRBV7-9	TRBJ2-5	TRBD2	CASRPSGGEETQYF	TGTGCCAGCCGGCCTAGCGGGGGGGAAGAGACCCAGTACTTC
NA	TRBV25-1	TRBJ2-5	NA	CASSEYSSLQETQYF	TGTGCCAGCAGTGAATACAGCAGCCTCCAAGAGACCCAGTACTTC
NA	TRBV4-1	TRBJ2-1	TRBD1	CASSPPGQGYNEQFF	TGCGCCAGCAGCCCCCCCGGACAGGGATACAATGAGCAGTTCTTC
NA	TRBV28	TRBJ2-1	NA	CASSLGGGPYNEQFF	TGTGCCAGCAGTTTGGGCGGAGGGCCCTACAATGAGCAGTTCTTC
NA	TRBV21-1	TRBJ1-3	NA	CASSKANGNTIYF	TGTGCCAGCAGCAAAGCAAACGGAAACACCATATATTTT
NA	TRBV5-4	TRBJ2-2	NA	CASSFIGLGTGELFF	TGTGCCAGCAGCTTTATAGGGCTAGGCACCGGGGAGCTGTTTTTT
NA	TRBV18	TRBJ2-7	TRBD1	CASSPDRSSYEQYF	TGTGCCAGCTCACCGGACAGGAGCTCCTACGAGCAGTACTTC
NA	TRBV7-8	TRBJ1-2	NA	CASSLRDLNYGYTF	TGTGCCAGCAGCTTAAGGGACCTTAACTATGGCTACACCTTC
NA	TRBV9	TRBJ2-2	NA	CASSTAGAGTGELFF	TGTGCCAGCAGCACGGCGGGGGCCGGGACCGGGGAGCTGTTTTTT
NA	TRBV4-1	TRBJ2-3	NA	CASSQVGVGTDTQYF	TGCGCCAGCAGCCAAGTGGGAGTTGGCACAGATACGCAGTATTTT
NA	TRBV4-2	TRBJ1-1	TRBD1	CASSQARGGANTEAFF	TGTGCCAGCAGCCAGGCCAGGGGGGGAGCGAACACTGAAGCTTTCTTT
once	TRBV14	TRBJ2-5	TRBD2	CASSLRLAGQETQYF	TGTGCCAGCAGCCTGCGACTAGCGGGACAAGAGACCCAGTACTTC
NA	TRBV15	TRBJ2-5	NA	CATSSGPEEETQYF	TGTGCCACCAGCAGTGGGCCCGAAGAAGAGACCCAGTACTTC
NA	TRBV7-3	TRBJ2-1	NA	CASSLSGASYNEQFF	TGTGCCAGCAGCTTAAGCGGGGCGTCCTACAATGAGCAGTTCTTC
NA	TRBV9	TRBJ1-3	NA	CASSVSGSGNTIYF	TGTGCCAGCAGCGTTAGTGGCTCTGGAAACACCATATATTTT
few	TRBV21-1	TRBJ2-5	NA	CASSTQERGETQYF	TGTGCCAGCAGCACCCAAGAAAGGGGAGAGACCCAGTACTTC
NA	TRBV11-2	TRBJ2-7	TRBD1	CASSLDRGQGNEQYF	TGTGCCAGCAGCTTAGACCGTGGACAGGGTAACGAGCAGTACTTC
NA	TRBV14	TRBJ2-3	TRBD2	CASSQSAGVTDTQYF	TGTGCCAGCAGCCAGAGCGCGGGGGTCACAGATACGCAGTATTTT
NA	TRBV11-2	TRBJ2-7	TRBD1	CASSPLGTGPYEQYF	TGTGCCAGCAGCCCCCTGGGGACAGGGCCCTACGAGCAGTACTTC
NA	TRBV4-3	TRBJ2-1	NA	CASSQEFSVDEQFF	TGCGCCAGCAGCCAAGAATTTAGCGTGGATGAGCAGTTCTTC
NA	TRBV15	TRBJ2-3	TRBD2	CATSRDLRTSGSGTDTQYF	TGTGCCACCAGCAGAGATCTGCGGACTAGCGGGAGTGGCACAGATACGCAGTATTTT
NA	TRBV27	TRBJ1-2	TRBD1	CASSLQNRGYGYTF	TGTGCCAGCAGTTTGCAAAACAGGGGATATGGCTACACCTTC
NA	TRBV6-1	TRBJ2-3	NA	CASSEVDRGTTKSDTQYF	TGTGCCAGCAGTGAAGTTGATAGGGGGACCACCAAATCAGATACGCAGTATTTT
NA	TRBV21-1	TRBJ1-2	NA	CASSPRVGGYGYTF	TGTGCCAGCAGCCCCCGGGTCGGAGGCTATGGCTACACCTTC
NA	TRBV30	TRBJ1-5	TRBD1	CAWRSGTGDQPQHF	TGTGCCTGGAGATCCGGGACAGGGGATCAGCCCCAGCATTTT
NA	TRBV2	TRBJ2-4	TRBD2	CASSVIGRDTIQYF	TGTGCCAGCAGTGTGATTGGGAGGGATACCATTCAGTACTTC
NA	TRBV6-5	TRBJ1-2	NA	CASSYSGGEDGYTF	TGTGCCAGCAGTTACTCAGGGGGTGAAGATGGCTACACCTTC
NA	TRBV5-6	TRBJ2-1	TRBD2	CASSTRRRGGNEQFF	TGTGCCAGCAGCACGCGGAGGCGGGGGGGCAATGAGCAGTTCTTC
once	TRBV9	TRBJ2-7	NA	CASSPQGQPYEQYF	TGTGCCAGCAGCCCCCAAGGACAGCCCTACGAGCAGTACTTC
NA	TRBV7-7	TRBJ2-7	NA	CASSKSRGSEQYF	TGTGCCAGCAGCAAGAGTCGGGGGAGTGAGCAGTACTTC
NA	TRBV5-1	TRBJ2-2	TRBD2	CASIALAGVEEGELFF	TGCGCCAGCATTGCACTAGCGGGAGTGGAGGAAGGGGAGCTGTTTTTT
once	TRBV19	TRBJ2-7	TRBD1	CASSDRDRPSYEQYF	TGTGCCAGTAGTGATCGGGACAGGCCGTCCTACGAGCAGTACTTC
NA	TRBV2	TRBJ2-5	NA	CASSGEDTQETQYF	TGTGCCAGCAGTGGAGAGGACACTCAAGAGACCCAGTACTTC